This TCR beta chain originates from a study of radiotherapy plus CTLA-4 blockade in lung cancer (dated by TCRdb to 2016 to 2019). The study in broad terms: Among the enrolled patients, about 19% had an objective response, and 31% reached disease control. General study outcomes and caveats: After treatment with radiotherapy and ipilimumab, TCR clones that originated in tumors expanded in peripheral blood. Early dynamic changes in blood T cell clones, together with increased serum interferon-beta after radiation, were reported as the strongest predictors of response.

Focal radiation therapy combined with CTLA-4 blockade (ipilimumab) was tested in patients with chemo-refractory metastatic non-small-cell lung cancer. The library came from the immunoSEQ multiplex PCR assay. TCRdb's version of the immuneACCESS table is confined to in-frame rearrangements and falls short of the full clone set. An unresolved V gene accounts for under half of the shortfall where checked; the remainder is of unknown origin. Within this sample are roughly 100,000 clones, with around 85% of them counted one time only. Around 2% of the sample is in the top ten clones. The germline ends are 14 bases apart after V is trimmed by 7 bases and J by 6 bases. Reading the germline V gene gives CDR1 SGHRS and CDR2 YFSETQ. The CDR3 contains 13 residues, cysteine and phenylalanine counted. CDR3 DNA is the only sequence kept; it has 39 bases, read in frame from the first base. A word on this clone: It lacks a known antigen. Qualities for individual bases were not recorded, and no much larger clone is one base off.

This receptor was taken from a human donor with non-small cell lung cancer that progressed on radiotherapy plus ipilimumab. Some clones in this sample may be carry-over from other donors' samples. The rearrangement joined TRBV5-1 to TRBJ1-5; TRBD1 is perhaps the D gene, given 5 matching bases. The sample was peripheral blood, taken from a patient treated with radiotherapy plus ipilimumab. The bases are TGCGCCAGCTCTCGGGGGAGCGGTCAGCCCCAGCATTTT. It translates to CASSRGSGQPQHF. Beyond the CDR3, the reference TRBV5-1 and TRBJ1-5 genes provide the residues; the full variable domain reads: KAGVTQTPRYLIKTRGQQVTLSCSPISGHRSVSWYQQTPGQGLQFLFEYFSETQRNKGNFPGRFSGRQFSNSRSEMNVSTLELGDSALYLCASSRGSGQPQHFGDGTRLSIL.